Sequencing of this T cell receptor (beta chain) was carried out in a study of PD-1 blockade in classical Hodgkin lymphoma. Study findings and constraints: In CD4+ cells, TCR diversity went up significantly by C4D1, but in CD8+ cells it did not. Baseline TCR diversity was reportedly lower in newly diagnosed patients than healthy donors. Newly diagnosed patients and complete responders had comparable diversity at baseline.

Turning to this clone: Its antigen is still unknown.

The assay was immunoSEQ multiplex PCR, and TCRdb's table has in-frame clones only and misses some. The table records 30,000 to 45,000 clones, around 63% of them present only once. The patients all showed relapse after autologous stem cell transplantation, while their brentuximab vedotin exposure varied. The V end was cut by 6 bases, the J end by 8 bases, with 13 bases between. Germline CDR1 is SNHLY and CDR2 is FYNNEI. The CDR3 has 13 residues. The chain links TRBV2 to TRBJ2-2; tentative D call: TRBD1 (5 bases). The receptor comes from a human donor with classical Hodgkin lymphoma. Sequenced material: peripheral blood mononuclear cells (PBMCs), taken before the second cycle of nivolumab. CDR3 coding DNA: TGTGCCAGCAGATTGGGGCCAACGGGGGAGCTGTTTTTT. Its protein is CASRLGPTGELFF.